The source of this TCR beta chain is a study of OX40 agonist ivuxolimab in advanced cancers. Study as a whole: Participants, about 83% male, averaged roughly 59 years of age, ranging from about 23 to 80. General study findings and limits: Compared with CD4+, CD8+ T cells on average had more expanded clones.

The CDR3 runs to 17 residues. V was cut by 1 base and J by 1 base, with 19 bases left in between. Germline values: CDR1 GTSNPN, CDR2 SVGIG (reference sequence). The repertoire was sequenced with immunoSEQ multiplex PCR; TCRdb's copy has only in-frame clones and lacks some. This table holds about 65,000 clones, about four fifths found once. Points on this clone: Its antigen remains unidentified.

The chain recombines TRBV30 with TRBJ1-1; TRBD1 is a possible D gene (5 bases). This TCR derives from an adult with an advanced solid tumor such as melanoma, head and neck, liver or kidney cancer. Sequencing was performed on CD4+ or CD8+ T cells sorted from blood, taken in a trial of the OX40 agonist ivuxolimab. The CDR3 loop is CAWSGGGRGSRNTEAFF. The DNA for the CDR3 is TGTGCCTGGAGTGGGGGCGGACGAGGAAGCCGGAACACTGAAGCTTTCTTT.